These 25 T cell receptor beta chains originate from one sample sequenced in a study of T cell repertoires in cytomegalovirus infection. Each CDR3 protein gets one entry after TCRdb re-called the reads with MiXCR. The repertoire includes 250,000 or so distinct CDR3 sequences, 10% to 15% of them detected once, and 1.5% to 2% sits in the top ten. The material sequenced was PBMCs. The source of these receptors is a human donor in good health (CMV status not recorded). Some clones in this sample may be carry-over from other donors' samples.

This clonotype was recorded many times. The J gene is TRBJ2-5, the V gene TRBV7-7; no firm D call. The CDR3 consists of 15 residues. V was clipped by 1 base and J by 1 base, with 10 bases between them. Germline V lookup: CDR1 SSHAT, CDR2 FNYEAQ (reference sequence). In DNA form, the CDR3 reads TGTGCCAGCAGCTTAGTTTTGGGCCCCCAAGAGACCCAGTACTTC. It yields the protein CASSLVLGPQETQYF.

This clonotype was observed a few times. The rearrangement joins TRBV5-1 to TRBJ1-1; D uncertain. CDR1 is SGHRS, CDR2 YFSETQ, per germline. V was cut by 4 bases and J by 1 base, with 11 bases left in between. The CDR3 covers 14 residues. In DNA, the CDR3 is TGCGCCAGCAGCCAAGGAGGACCGAACACTGAAGCTTTCTTT. This gives the protein CASSQGGPNTEAFF.

This clonotype appeared many times. The rearrangement links TRBV7-8 to TRBJ2-7; D unresolved. V was pared by 5 bases and J by 5 bases, with 10 bases between. This CDR3 comprises 12 residues. The germline CDR1 and CDR2 sequences are SGHVS and FQNEAQ. This CDR3 reads CASSGPGDEQYF. CDR3 DNA sequence: TGTGCCAGCAGCGGCCCGGGCGACGAGCAGTACTTC.

Many counts were recorded for this clonotype. The chain recombines TRBV11-3 with TRBJ2-2; tentative D call: TRBD1 (6 bases). CDR3 length: 15 residues. The germline gives CDR1 SGHNT, CDR2 YENEEA. Trimming shortened V by 5 bases and J by 6 bases, and 16 bases separated the two germline ends. CDR3 coding DNA: TGTGCCAGCAGCCCAGCAGGGGATGACTCCGGGGAGCTGTTTTTT. This translates into CASSPAGDDSGELFF.

This clonotype appeared many times. The V gene is TRBV6-2 or TRBV6-3, the J gene TRBJ2-7; D not certain. This CDR3 spans 15 amino acids. Between the trimmed V and J ends, which lost 11 bases and 1 base, there was a span of 21 bases. Per the germline V gene, CDR1 is MNHEY and CDR2 is SVGEGT. Here the CDR3 reads CAFKRRWEESYEQYF. As DNA, the CDR3 is TGTGCCTTCAAACGAAGGTGGGAAGAGTCCTACGAGCAGTACTTC.

This clonotype was found a few times. The genes are TRBV20-1 and TRBJ1-4, with D hard to call. Trimming took 1 base from V and 8 from J, leaving 14 bases between them. CDR3 length equals 14 residues. CDR1 is DFQATT and CDR2 is SNEGSKA in the germline V gene (reference sequence). In nucleotides, the CDR3 is TGCAGTGCTAGAGCCGGGAACCTAGGGGAAAAACTGTTTTTT. Residues: CSARAGNLGEKLFF.

This clonotype was seen at least ten times. The chain employs TRBV7-2 and TRBJ2-7; 11 bases line up with TRBD1. Germline trimming cut 1 base from V and 3 bases from J; bases unmatched to any gene: 5. CDR1 SGHTA and CDR2 FQGNSA come from the germline V gene. There are 16 residues in the CDR3. In DNA form, the CDR3 reads TGTGCCAGCAGCTTAGAAGGGACAGGGGGTGTCTACGAGCAGTACTTC. Translation: CASSLEGTGGVYEQYF. The full variable domain, completed using reference TRBV7-2 and TRBJ2-7, is GAGVSQSPSNKVTEKGKDVELRCDPISGHTALYWYRQSLGQGLEFLIYFQGNSAPDKSGLPSDRFSAERTGGSVSTLTIQRTQQEDSAVYLCASSLEGTGGVYEQYFGPGTRLTVT.

This clonotype was counted at least ten times. The rearrangement links TRBV7-2 to TRBJ1-3; D gene unclear. The V gene's germline CDR1 is SGHTA and CDR2 FQGNSA. V shed 5 bases and J shed 2 bases, with 13 bases lying between them. This CDR3 comprises 15 residues. CDR3 nucleotides: TGTGCCAGCAGCCGCGCTGGGCTAGCTGGAAACACCATATATTTT. Translated: CASSRAGLAGNTIYF.

The chain links TRBV20-1 to TRBJ1-5; D might be TRBD1 (6 bases). Germline V gene sequence: CDR1 DFQATT, CDR2 SNEGSKA (reference sequence). The CDR3 covers 12 residues. The germline V and J ends were trimmed by 6 bases and 5 bases, with 11 bases remaining between them. The CDR3 sequence: CSARAGDQPQHF. The CDR3, as DNA: TGCAGTGCACGCGCAGGGGATCAGCCCCAGCATTTT.

This clonotype has only a few counts. The chain recombines TRBV29-1 with TRBJ1-5, with a weak D call TRBD1 (5 bases). V shed 5 bases and J shed 4 bases, with 18 bases lying between them. Germline values: CDR1 SQVTM, CDR2 ANQGSEA. The CDR3 extends over 15 amino acids. The DNA for the CDR3 is TGCAGCGTTACTCGAGGGGCGGGTGGGAATCAGCCCCAGCATTTT. This gives the protein CSVTRGAGGNQPQHF. The full variable domain, with the rest looked up from reference TRBV29-1 and TRBJ1-5, is SAVISQKPSRDICQRGTSLTIQCQVDSQVTMMFWYRQQPGQSLTLIATANQGSEATYESGFVIDKFPISRPNLTFSTLTVSNMSPEDSSIYLCSVTRGAGGNQPQHFGDGTRLSIL.

This clonotype was seen ten or more times. This chain links TRBV29-1 with TRBJ1-4; TRBD1 is a possible D gene (5 bases). The CDR3 is 15 amino acids. V lost 6 bases, J lost 7 bases, and 21 bases lay in between. Per germline, CDR1 SQVTM and CDR2 ANQGSEA. The CDR3 reads CSVAVTGGVGEKLFF. The CDR3 nucleotides read TGCAGCGTCGCCGTCACGGGAGGGGTGGGTGAAAAACTGTTTTTT.

This clonotype was seen only a few times. This sequence joins TRBV25-1 and TRBJ1-1, with TRBD1 as a possible D gene (5 bases). Germline lookup yields CDR1 MGHDK and CDR2 SYGVNS. The V end lost 4 bases, the J end lost 0 bases, and 12 bases lay between the germline ends. The CDR3 is 15 residues long. CDR3 DNA: TGTGCCAGCAGTGTTGCCGGGACTGTGAACACTGAAGCTTTCTTT. This codes for CASSVAGTVNTEAFF.

This clonotype was seen many times. CDR3 residues: CASSLSRTQYF. The DNA of the CDR3 is TGTGCCAGCAGCCTGAGTCGGACGCAGTATTTT. This rearrangement joins TRBV3-1 to TRBJ2-3, with no clear D. Germline lookup yields CDR1 LGHDT and CDR2 YNNKEL (reference sequence). Trimming removed 4 bases from V and 9 bases from J, with 8 bases in between. The CDR3 is made up of 11 amino acids.

The V gene is TRBV24-1, the J gene TRBJ1-2; D is uncertain. This CDR3 is built from 13 residues. Germline CDR1 KGHDR, CDR2 SFDVKD. V lost 1 base, J lost 7 bases, and 9 bases lay in between. CDR3 amino acids: CATSDLTGFGYTF. The CDR3 coding sequence is TGTGCCACCAGTGATTTAACCGGCTTTGGCTACACCTTC.

At least ten counts were recorded for this clonotype. V and J are TRBV28 and TRBJ2-1, with 10 positions matching TRBD1. Trimming at V came to 6 bases and at J to 5 bases, leaving 10 bases not matched to a gene. Germline values: CDR1 MDHEN, CDR2 SYDVKM. The CDR3 totals 16 residues. Here the CDR3 reads CASRSRQGAYHNEQFF. CDR3 sequence (DNA): TGTGCCAGCAGGTCTAGACAGGGGGCCTACCACAATGAGCAGTTCTTC.

This clonotype came up many times. This rearrangement joins TRBV7-2 to TRBJ2-5; TRBD1 matches at 11 bases. Germline V gene data show CDR1 as SGHTA and CDR2 as FQGNSA. The J segment lost 5 bases and the V segment lost 3 bases, leaving 8 bases of the junction unmatched. The CDR3 runs 16 residues. For the CDR3, the DNA is TGTGCCAGCAGCTTTAACAACCGGGACAGGGGGGAGACCCAGTACTTC. Protein product: CASSFNNRDRGETQYF.

The table lists this clonotype with a count of one. A much larger clone lies a single base off, so this may be a read error. The chain combines TRBV20-1 with TRBJ2-1; TRBD2 matches 7 bases. Germline values: CDR1 DFQATT, CDR2 SNEGSKA (reference sequence). The CDR3 is 15 residues long. The CDR3 loop is CSASGRGSSYNEQSF. The CDR3 coding sequence is TGCAGTGCTAGTGGGCGGGGGAGCTCCTACAATGAGCAGTCCTTC.

The rearrangement uses TRBV10-3 and TRBJ1-2, with 10 positions matching TRBD1. The CDR3 runs 14 residues. J lost 6 bases, V lost 6 bases, and 7 bases had no gene match. In germline, CDR1 is ENHRY, CDR2 SYGVKD. The CDR3 DNA reads TGTGCCATCAGACCGGGACAGGGGTCGGATGGCTACACCTTC. Amino acid sequence: CAIRPGQGSDGYTF.

This clonotype occurred many times. The chain couples TRBV20-1 to TRBJ2-7; the match to TRBD2 covers 9 bases. The germline V gene encodes CDR1 DFQATT and CDR2 SNEGSKA (reference sequence). This CDR3 spans 14 amino acids. Losses at the gene ends were 4 bases for V and 0 bases for J; bases not matched to a gene: 4. The CDR3 sequence is CSATSGAGSYEQYF. The CDR3 coding sequence is TGCAGTGCTACTAGCGGGGCCGGCTCCTACGAGCAGTACTTC.

A single count supports this clonotype. This rearrangement joins TRBV3-1 to TRBJ2-3; D gene unclear. CDR1 is LGHDT and CDR2 is YNNKEL in the germline V gene (reference sequence). The CDR3 spans 14 residues. V lost 4 bases and J 0 bases, leaving 8 bases between the germline ends. The CDR3 coding sequence is TGTGCCAGCAGCCCCTTCCCTAGCACAGATACGCAGTATTTT. This translates into CASSPFPSTDTQYF.

In its sample, this clonotype was seen a few times. The chain combines TRBV25-1 with TRBJ1-6; 7 nucleotides line up with TRBD1. The CDR3 extends over 14 amino acids. The trim removed 5 bases at V and 7 bases at J, leaving 5 bases unmatched. Germline V CDR1 and CDR2: MGHDK, SYGVNS. The CDR3 spells CASSPTGSNSPLHF. The CDR3 DNA is TGTGCCAGCAGTCCGACAGGGAGCAATTCACCCCTCCACTTT.

This clonotype has a count of ten or more. This CDR3 is CASSLDRAKNIQYF. In DNA, the CDR3 is TGTGCCAGCAGTTTGGACAGAGCCAAAAACATTCAGTACTTC. The chain uses TRBV12-3 or TRBV12-4 and TRBJ2-4, with D possibly matching TRBD1 (6 bases). The CDR3 loop spans 14 amino acids. V shed 3 bases and J shed 0 bases, with 6 bases lying between them.

The chain recombines TRBV28 with TRBJ2-3, with D perhaps assigned TRBD1 or TRBD2 (5 bases each). The CDR3 contains 13 residues. Trimming removed 11 bases from V and 4 bases from J, with 16 bases in between. In germline, CDR1 is MDHEN, CDR2 SYDVKM. This CDR3 reads CACGGVPPDTQYF. The CDR3 coding sequence is TGTGCCTGTGGGGGAGTCCCCCCAGATACGCAGTATTTT.

This clonotype came up many times. This chain uses TRBV29-1 with TRBJ2-5, with D possibly called TRBD1 or TRBD2 (5 bases each). This CDR3 region has 13 residues. The V gene lost 5 bases and the J gene lost 5 bases, with 15 bases spanning the gap. The V gene's germline CDR1 is SQVTM and CDR2 ANQGSEA. CDR3 bases: TGCAGCGTTCCCGGGACCTCGGGGGAGACCCAGTACTTC. It specifies CSVPGTSGETQYF.

Ten or more counts support this clonotype. This rearrangement joins TRBV11-1 to TRBJ1-1; TRBD1 is a possible D gene (6 bases). Per germline, CDR1 SGHAT and CDR2 FQDESV (reference sequence). This CDR3 region has 14 residues. V lost 8 bases, J lost 0 bases, and 13 bases lay in between. This chain's CDR3 is CASGQTGMNTEAFF. The CDR3 coding sequence is TGTGCCAGCGGGCAAACAGGGATGAACACTGAAGCTTTCTTT. The variable domain in full, completed from reference TRBV11-1 and TRBJ1-1, reads EAEVAQSPRYKITEKSQAVAFWCDPISGHATLYWYRQILGQGPELLVQFQDESVVDDSQLPKDRFSAERLKGVDSTLKIQPAELGDSAMYLCASGQTGMNTEAFFGQGTRLTVV.